This T cell receptor beta chain was identified during a study of CD8 T cells in Susac syndrome. CD8+ and CD4+ blood T cells underwent TCR beta sequencing. Negative isolation was used for CD8+ and CD4+ T cells and FACS enrichment for TEMRA cells. RNA amounts of roughly 0.5 to 1 ug underwent reverse transcription with random hexamers. Amplification of TCR beta CDR3 used immunoSEQ multiplex PCR across 54 Vbeta and 13 Jbeta. Via MiXCR, TCRdb re-called the immunoSEQ multiplex PCR reads, giving one row per CDR3 protein. There are almost 450,000 distinct CDR3 sequences in the sample; 75% to 90% occur only once, and more than 0.09% lies in the top ten. Germline loops: CDR1 SGHRS, CDR2 YFSETQ. Trimming shortened V by 1 base and J by 6 bases, and 10 bases separated the two germline ends. This CDR3 is built from 13 residues.

This clonotype was obtained from a human donor with multiple sclerosis. Sample: CD8+ T cells from PBMCs. The chain carries TRBV5-1 and TRBJ1-1; D call uncertain. CDR3 DNA sequence: TGCGCCAGCAGCTTGTACGCGGTTGCTGAAGCTTTCTTT. Encoded protein: CASSLYAVAEAFF. The variable domain in full, completed from reference TRBV5-1 and TRBJ1-1, reads KAGVTQTPRYLIKTRGQQVTLSCSPISGHRSVSWYQQTPGQGLQFLFEYFSETQRNKGNFPGRFSGRQFSNSRSEMNVSTLELGDSALYLCASSLYAVAEAFFGQGTRLTVV.